The 20 T cell receptor beta chains listed next were all sequenced from one sample in a study of T and B cells in COVID-19 patients. Multiplex PCR with BIOMED2 TRB-A/B primer pools amplified TRB rearrangements. From the multiplex PCR reads, TCRdb called clonotypes with MiXCR, one entry per CDR3 protein. In the table there are a few thousand distinct CDR3 sequences, about a fifth of which are singletons. Each TRB amplification used roughly 250-550 ng of genomic DNA from blood. Input material: blood. These receptors were collected from a human donor with active COVID-19.

By sample share, this clonotype is medium-sized. The rearrangement joins TRBV6-1 to TRBJ2-7, with 9 bases lining up with TRBD2. Germline CDR1 MNHNS, CDR2 SASEGT. The CDR3 extends over 14 amino acids. J was trimmed by 1 base and V by 4 bases; bases with no gene match: 2. The CDR3 sequence: CASSAGLASYEQYF. The CDR3 region has the DNA TGTGCCAGCAGTGCTGGACTAGCGTCCTACGAGCAGTACTTC.

By share, this clonotype ranks as medium-sized. The V call is TRBV6-5, the J call TRBJ1-4, with D possibly TRBD1 on 5 matching bases. Trimming removed 2 bases from V and 5 bases from J, with 9 bases in between. In germline, CDR1 is MNHEY, CDR2 SVGAGI. This CDR3 region has 14 residues. The CDR3 loop is CASSYGNRNEKLFF. CDR3 sequence (DNA): TGTGCCAGCAGTTACGGGAACAGGAATGAAAAACTGTTTTTT.

This rearrangement joins TRBV9 to TRBJ2-3; D is uncertain. Germline CDR1 is SGDLS and CDR2 is YYNGEE. The CDR3 loop spans 14 amino acids. V gave up 1 base and J gave up 2 bases, with 8 bases separating them. The CDR3 DNA reads TGTGCCAGCAGCGTATCCCCATACACAGATACGCAGTATTTT. Translating gives CASSVSPYTDTQYF.

By proportion, this clonotype is medium-sized. CDR3 in amino acids: CASSMGLLPSGNTIYF. The DNA for the CDR3 is TGTGCCAGTAGTATGGGGCTGCTGCCTTCGGGAAACACCATATATTTT. The chain employs TRBV19 and TRBJ1-3, with D possibly matching TRBD1 (5 bases). Germline loops: CDR1 LNHDA, CDR2 SQIVND (reference sequence). V was shortened by 3 bases and J by 4 bases, with 16 bases between the two germline ends. The CDR3 runs to 16 residues.

The J gene is TRBJ2-7, the V gene TRBV19; 7 bases align to TRBD1. The CDR3 extends over 17 amino acids. The V segment lost 3 bases and the J segment 5 bases; nucleotides outside the gene matches: 16. The germline V gene has CDR1 LNHDA and CDR2 SQIVND (reference sequence). CDR3 sequence: CASSIAFPLDRAHEQYF. The DNA for the CDR3 is TGTGCCAGTAGTATCGCTTTTCCACTCGACAGGGCCCACGAGCAGTACTTC.

The table lists this clonotype with many counts. J is TRBJ1-1 and V is TRBV6-5, with 8 bases aligning to TRBD1. Trimming took 5 bases from V and 5 from J; bases not matched to a gene: 7. The CDR3 sequence is 14 residues long. Looked up from germline, CDR1 is MNHEY and CDR2 is SVGAGI. As DNA, the CDR3 is TGTGCCAGCAGTCCTCAGGGGGCGAGAACTGAAGCTTTCTTT. Translated: CASSPQGARTEAFF.

This clonotype is judged medium-sized. The chain employs TRBV7-6 and TRBJ2-1; 16 positions match TRBD2. Looked up from germline, CDR1 is SGHVS and CDR2 is FNYEAQ. This CDR3 is 19 amino acids long. V shed 4 bases, J shed 2 bases, and the junction held 8 bases outside the gene matches. For the CDR3, the DNA is TGTGCCAGCAGCTCCCGTCCCGGGACTAGCGGGAGGGCCTACAATGAGCAGTTCTTC. Protein product: CASSSRPGTSGRAYNEQFF.

V gene TRBV19 combines with J gene TRBJ2-3, with 13 bases lining up with TRBD2. This CDR3 is built from 18 residues. CDR1 and CDR2 (germline): LNHDA, SQIVND (reference sequence). J was trimmed by 1 base and V by 1 base; bases with no gene match: 5. This CDR3 is CASSIGTSGGGGTDTQYF. As DNA, the CDR3 is TGTGCCAGTAGTATAGGGACTAGCGGGGGTGGGGGCACAGATACGCAGTATTTT. The whole variable domain, remainder taken from reference TRBV19 and TRBJ2-3, is DGGITQSPKYLFRKEGQNVTLSCEQNLNHDAMYWYRQDPGQGLRLIYYSQIVNDFQKGDIAEGYSVSREKKESFPLTVTSAQKNPTAFYLCASSIGTSGGGGTDTQYFGPGTRLTVL.

On this clonotype: Given a much more abundant clone one base away, this may be a read error. The V call is TRBV5-4, the J call TRBJ2-7; D remains unclear. This CDR3 is built from 12 residues. CDR1 and CDR2 (germline): SGHNT, YYREEE (reference sequence). The CDR3 region is CACSWDSYEQYF. The CDR3 DNA reads TGTGCCTGCAGCTGGGACTCCTACGAGCAGTACTTC.

By sample fraction, this clonotype is medium-sized. The chain combines TRBV12-3 or TRBV12-4 with TRBJ2-5, with D uncertain. V gave up 5 bases and J gave up 5 bases, with 21 bases separating them. CDR3 length: 16 amino acids. The CDR3 spells CASSALVPPGVETQYF. Written as DNA, the CDR3 is TGTGCCAGCAGTGCCCTTGTTCCGCCTGGGGTGGAGACCCAGTACTTC.

In this sample, this clonotype is medium-sized. J is TRBJ2-2 and V is TRBV6-6; tentatively, D is TRBD1 or TRBD2 (7 bases each). Germline V gene lookup returns CDR1 MNHNY and CDR2 SVGAGI (reference sequence). The CDR3 has 15 amino acids. V shed 5 bases and J shed 4 bases, with 14 bases lying between them. The CDR3 nucleotides are TGTGCCAGCAGTCCAGGGGGGGGGACCACCGGGGAGCTGTTTTTT. Protein: CASSPGGGTTGELFF.

This clonotype is labeled medium-sized. J is TRBJ2-7 and V is TRBV6-2 or TRBV6-3; D not certain. Trimming took 6 bases from V and 4 from J, leaving 10 bases between them. CDR3 size: 12 residues. Per the germline V gene, CDR1 is MNHEY and CDR2 is SVGEGT. CDR3 DNA: TGTGCCAGCAGCCTGGCCGTGTACGAGCAGTACTTC. Translated: CASSLAVYEQYF.

A remark on this clonotype: This may come from a read error, since a much larger clone is one base off. The chain links TRBV18 to TRBJ2-5, with D hard to call. The germline CDR1 and CDR2 sequences are KGHSH and LQKENI. V gave up 6 bases and J gave up 5 bases, with 10 bases separating them. The CDR3 covers 12 residues. Here the CDR3 DNA reads TGTGCCAGCTCTAGGAAAGGGGAGACCCAGTACTTC. It specifies CASSRKGETQYF.

This clonotype was counted between two and nine times. The rearrangement links TRBV5-1 to TRBJ2-7; D gene unclear. Per the germline V gene, CDR1 is SGHRS and CDR2 is YFSETQ. Trimming took off 8 bases at V and 4 bases at J, with 16 bases between the two ends. The CDR3 is made up of 13 amino acids. In nucleotides, the CDR3 is TGCGCCAGTTCGACATCATCCATATACGAGCAGTACTTC. Translating it yields CASSTSSIYEQYF.

In this sample, this clonotype is large. Written as DNA, the CDR3 is TGCAGCGTTGAAGGGGTCTGGGCCCCAGATACGCAGTATTTT. The encoded protein is CSVEGVWAPDTQYF. The chain uses TRBV29-1 and TRBJ2-3, with D unresolved. The CDR3 runs to 14 residues. The V end lost 1 base, the J end lost 4 bases, and 12 bases lay between the germline ends. Germline CDR1 SQVTM, CDR2 ANQGSEA.

This chain connects TRBV7-9 to TRBJ2-5; D is unresolved. Looked up from germline, CDR1 is SEHNR and CDR2 is FQNEAQ (reference sequence). The CDR3 has 17 amino acids. V lost 1 base and J 4 bases, leaving 19 bases between the germline ends. The CDR3 DNA sequence: TGTGCCAGCAGCTTAGAGCAAGGGTCATCGCTAGGAGAGACCCAGTACTTC. Amino acid sequence: CASSLEQGSSLGETQYF.

By share, this clonotype ranks as medium-sized. The CDR3 protein is CSVVDPLAANTQYF. DNA for the CDR3: TGCAGCGTTGTAGATCCACTAGCGGCGAATACGCAGTATTTT. The chain links TRBV29-1 to TRBJ2-3; 8 positions match TRBD2. This CDR3 region has 14 residues. The junction had 10 bases not matched to a gene; V was cut back by 4 bases and J by 7 bases. The germline V gene encodes CDR1 SQVTM and CDR2 ANQGSEA.

This clonotype was counted once. The chain is built from TRBV20-1 and TRBJ2-5, with 11 bases fitting TRBD2. This CDR3 has 16 residues. Germline V gene sequence: CDR1 DFQATT, CDR2 SNEGSKA (reference sequence). V lost 5 bases and J lost 2; bases outside the gene matches: 10. This CDR3 is CSAQKRGLAVQETQYF. The CDR3 DNA follows: TGCAGTGCTCAAAAAAGGGGACTAGCGGTTCAAGAGACCCAGTACTTC.

By proportion, this clonotype is hyperexpanded. The chain employs TRBV5-6 and TRBJ2-7; 8 nucleotides align to TRBD1. CDR1 is SGHDT and CDR2 is YYEEEE in the germline V gene. CDR3 length: 16 amino acids. V lost 0 bases and J lost 3; bases outside the gene matches: 8. CDR3 in amino acids: CASSLEWTGLNYEQYF. The CDR3 bases are TGTGCCAGCAGCTTGGAGTGGACAGGGCTGAACTACGAGCAGTACTTC.

By its share, this clonotype is medium-sized. The rearrangement uses TRBV27 and TRBJ2-7; TRBD1 agrees at 7 bases. CDR1 is MNHEY and CDR2 is SMNVEV in the germline V gene (reference sequence). The length of the CDR3 is 13 residues. V was pared by 6 bases and J by 3 bases, with 5 bases of the junction left unmatched. CDR3 nucleotide sequence: TGTGCCAGCAGGAGACAGGGAAACTACGAGCAGTACTTC. Translation: CASRRQGNYEQYF.